Each of the 23 T cell receptor beta chains below was sequenced from the same sample in a study of T cells in Graves' hyperthyroidism and ophthalmopathy. RNA transcripts were the template for amplifying TCR beta CDR3 regions. The HTBI primer set was used in a first-round RT-PCR of the TCR CDR3. TCRdb fed the multiplex PCR reads into MiXCR, producing one record per CDR3 protein. The data contain around 480,000 distinct CDR3 sequences, around 15% of them singletons. Sequencing was carried out using blood. These receptors originate from a young woman with Graves' hyperthyroidism.

This clonotype was detected many times. The rearrangement uses TRBV20-1 and TRBJ2-5; 9 bases map to TRBD1. CDR1 and CDR2 (germline): DFQATT, SNEGSKA (reference sequence). J lost 3 bases, V lost 5 bases, and 4 bases had no gene match. CDR3 length equals 13 residues. The CDR3 spells CSADRDREETQYF. CDR3 coding DNA: TGCAGTGCTGACCGGGACAGGGAAGAGACCCAGTACTTC.

A few counts support this clonotype. In DNA form, the CDR3 reads TGCAGTGCAAGGGACAGTTATTCACCCCTCCACTTT. This gives the protein CSARDSYSPLHF. The chain has TRBV20-1 and TRBJ1-6; 7 bases are a match to TRBD1. Germline CDR1 is DFQATT and CDR2 is SNEGSKA (reference sequence). With V trimmed by 6 bases and J by 8 bases, 4 bases remained unmatched. The CDR3 spans 12 residues.

This clonotype came up many times. The V gene is TRBV13, the J gene TRBJ2-1; the D is unclear. The germline V and J ends were trimmed by 1 base and 8 bases, with 9 bases remaining between them. Germline CDR1 is PRHDT and CDR2 is FYEKMQ (reference sequence). CDR3 size: 13 residues. The CDR3 nucleotides read TGTGCCAGCAGCTTAGAAAGAAGCGATGAGCAGTTCTTC. This sequence encodes CASSLERSDEQFF.

The gene calls are TRBV7-2 and TRBJ1-5; possibly TRBD1 for D (5 bases). The length of the CDR3 is 13 residues. Germline V lookup: CDR1 SGHTA, CDR2 FQGNSA. Trimming left V 5 bases short and J 6 bases short, with 11 bases between. CDR3 DNA sequence: TGTGCCAGCAGCCGGGACTGGGGTCAGCCCCAGCATTTT. Encoded protein: CASSRDWGQPQHF.

This clonotype was counted many times. The CDR3, as DNA: TGTGCCAGCAGTTACTCGGGGGACGGGACCTACGAGCAGTACGTC. It is translated as CASSYSGDGTYEQYV. This sequence joins TRBV6-5 and TRBJ2-7, with D tentatively TRBD1 or TRBD2 (5 bases each). CDR1 MNHEY and CDR2 SVGAGI come from the germline V gene. V was clipped by 0 bases and J by 2 bases, with 11 bases between them. This CDR3 spans 15 amino acids.

This clonotype was picked up a small number of times. This chain links TRBV10-3 with TRBJ2-3; 7 nucleotides match TRBD2. J was trimmed by 6 bases and V by 4 bases; bases with no gene match: 7. This CDR3 region has 14 residues. CDR1 ENHRY and CDR2 SYGVKD come from the germline V gene. CDR3 amino acids: CAISGATSADTQYF. The DNA for the CDR3 is TGTGCCATCAGTGGCGCTACTAGCGCCGATACGCAGTATTTT.

This clonotype was counted ten times or more. The rearrangement links TRBV20-1 to TRBJ1-1, with D possibly being TRBD1 (5 bases). CDR1 and CDR2 (germline): DFQATT, SNEGSKA (reference sequence). The CDR3 spans 14 residues. The V gene lost 6 bases and the J gene lost 3 bases, with 17 bases spanning the gap. The chain's CDR3 is CSADWGPPDTEAFF. The CDR3 DNA reads TGCAGTGCAGATTGGGGCCCCCCTGACACTGAAGCTTTCTTT.

This chain uses TRBV19 with TRBJ1-5, with unresolved D. This CDR3 region has 15 residues. Trimming took off 3 bases at V and 4 bases at J, with 13 bases between the two ends. Germline V CDR1 and CDR2: LNHDA, SQIVND (reference sequence). CDR3 nucleotides: TGTGCCAGTAGTATCGTCCGGGGAGCTAATCAGCCCCAGCATTTT. This codes for CASSIVRGANQPQHF.

This clonotype occurred many times. This chain uses TRBV27 with TRBJ1-5; tentatively, D is TRBD1 (5 bases). Trimming cost V 6 bases and J 5 bases, with 17 bases left between them. The germline V gene has CDR1 MNHEY and CDR2 SMNVEV (reference sequence). The CDR3 spans 15 residues. The CDR3, as DNA: TGTGCCAGCAGCCCACGCCAGGGCCGGGATCAGCCCCAGCATTTT. Translating it yields CASSPRQGRDQPQHF.

This clonotype has more than one count but fewer than ten. The V and J genes are TRBV6-2 or TRBV6-3 and TRBJ1-5; the match to TRBD1 covers 10 bases. The CDR3 has 15 amino acids. J lost 5 bases, V lost 6 bases, and 7 bases had no gene match. Germline assignment: CDR1 MNHEY and CDR2 SVGEGT. The CDR3 nucleotides are TGTGCCAGCAGCCCTCAGACAGGGGGCGATCAGCCCCAGCATTTT. Its protein product is CASSPQTGGDQPQHF.

The sample holds many counts of this clonotype. The rearrangement links TRBV11-3 to TRBJ2-7; no clear D. CDR1 SGHNT and CDR2 YENEEA come from the germline V gene. The V end was cut by 5 bases, the J end by 3 bases, with 8 bases between. This CDR3 spans 12 amino acids. The CDR3 loop reads CASSPNSYEQYF. The CDR3 bases are TGTGCCAGCAGCCCGAACAGCTACGAGCAGTACTTC. The full variable domain, with the rest looked up from reference TRBV11-3 and TRBJ2-7, is EAGVVQSPRYKIIEKKQPVAFWCNPISGHNTLYWYLQNLGQGPELLIRYENEEAVDDSQLPKDRFSAERLKGVDSTLKIQPAELGDSAVYLCASSPNSYEQYFGPGTRLTVT.

J is TRBJ1-4 and V is TRBV7-6, with D maybe TRBD1 (6 bases). The CDR3 spans 15 residues. Between the trimmed V and J ends, which lost 2 bases and 6 bases, there was a span of 13 bases. Germline CDR1 SGHVS, CDR2 FNYEAQ. The CDR3 sequence is CASSLQGSADEKLFF. The CDR3 DNA follows: TGTGCCAGCAGCTTACAGGGGTCTGCGGATGAAAAACTGTTTTTT.

This chain uses TRBV6-4 with TRBJ1-6, with 9 bases matching TRBD1. The CDR3 contains 14 residues. Looked up from germline, CDR1 is MRHNA and CDR2 is SNTAGT. The J segment lost 10 bases and the V segment lost 6 bases, leaving 7 bases of the junction unmatched. CDR3 nucleotide sequence: TGTGCCAGCAGGGAAACAGGGGGCAGCTCACCCCTCCACTTT. As protein: CASRETGGSSPLHF.

This clonotype was found many times. The CDR3 sequence is CASSIDSGSNQPQHF. The CDR3 DNA reads TGTGCCAGTAGTATAGACAGTGGAAGCAATCAGCCCCAGCATTTT. This chain uses TRBV19 with TRBJ1-5, with D unclear. Trimming removed 0 bases at V and 1 base at J, with 7 bases between. This CDR3 has 15 amino acids. Germline CDR1 LNHDA, CDR2 SQIVND (reference sequence).

This clonotype was seen more than once but under ten times. The J gene is TRBJ2-1, the V gene TRBV30; 8 nucleotides line up with TRBD2. Germline V lookup: CDR1 GTSNPN, CDR2 SVGIG (reference sequence). CDR3 length equals 15 residues. V was clipped by 4 bases and J by 4 bases; unmatched bases: 9. The CDR3 DNA reads TGTGCCTGGAACGGGGCGGGAGGCCTTTACAATGAGCAGTTCTTC. Translating it yields CAWNGAGGLYNEQFF. The full variable domain, rest sourced from reference TRBV30 and TRBJ2-1, is SQTIHQWPATLVQPVGSPLSLECTVEGTSNPNLYWYRQAAGRGLQLLFYSVGIGQISSEVPQNLSASRPQDRQFILSSKKLLLSDSGFYLCAWNGAGGLYNEQFFGPGTRLTVL.

For this clonotype: A much larger clone sits a single nucleotide away, making a read error possible. The J gene is TRBJ2-1, the V gene TRBV12-3 or TRBV12-4; D is perhaps TRBD1 or TRBD2 (5 bases each). The CDR3 contains 14 residues. With 4 bases removed from V and 10 bases from J, the gap between germline ends came to 17 bases. CDR3 loop: CASSWGSLSYEQFF. In nucleotides, the CDR3 is TGTGCCAGCAGTTGGGGGAGCCTTTCTTACGAGCAGTTCTTC.

This clonotype was counted many times. The gene calls are TRBV5-1 and TRBJ1-5; unclear D gene. This CDR3 spans 13 amino acids. In germline, CDR1 is SGHRS, CDR2 YFSETQ. Trimming removed 0 bases at V and 3 bases at J, with 4 bases between. For the CDR3, the DNA is TGCGCCAGCAGCTTGGGGTTCAATCAGCCCCAGCATTTT. This gives the protein CASSLGFNQPQHF.

This clonotype was seen repeatedly, ten times or more. V and J are TRBV11-2 and TRBJ1-6; D not certain. CDR3 length equals 13 residues. From germline, CDR1 is SGHAT and CDR2 FQNNGV. V was cut by 0 bases and J by 9 bases, with 6 bases left in between. The CDR3 coding sequence is TGTGCCAGCAGCTTAGAAAGGATTTCACCCCTCCACTTT. Translated, it gives CASSLERISPLHF. Supplemented by reference TRBV11-2 and TRBJ1-6, the full variable domain reads EAGVAQSPRYKIIEKRQSVAFWCNPISGHATLYWYQQILGQGPKLLIQFQNNGVVDDSQLPKDRFSAERLKGVDSTLKIQPAKLEDSAVYLCASSLERISPLHFGNGTRLTVT.

This clonotype has ten or more counts. The chain carries TRBV20-1 and TRBJ1-2; 9 positions agree with TRBD1. This CDR3 has 14 residues. With V trimmed by 3 bases and J by 4 bases, 6 bases remained unmatched. Germline V lookup: CDR1 DFQATT, CDR2 SNEGSKA (reference sequence). CDR3 in amino acids: CSARPTGGSYGYTF. Written as DNA, the CDR3 is TGCAGTGCTAGGCCAACAGGGGGCAGCTATGGCTACACCTTC.

This clonotype was counted at least ten times. CDR3 DNA sequence: TGTGCCAGCAGTTTAGGATGGAGCGACTACGAGCAGTACTTC. Its protein product is CASSLGWSDYEQYF. This sequence joins TRBV12-3 or TRBV12-4 and TRBJ2-7; no definite D call. This CDR3 has 14 amino acids. V lost 1 base, J lost 3 bases, and 10 bases lay in between.

The table lists this clonotype with many counts. The V and J genes are TRBV7-8 and TRBJ2-2; D gene uncertain. CDR1 and CDR2 (germline): SGHVS, FQNEAQ. This CDR3 has 16 amino acids. Trimming removed 2 bases from V and 4 bases from J, with 14 bases in between. CDR3 bases: TGTGCCAGCAGCTTAATCCCAGGAGCCCCCACCGGGGAGCTGTTTTTT. This translates into CASSLIPGAPTGELFF.

There are many counts of this clonotype. The rearrangement uses TRBV7-2 and TRBJ2-3; unclear D gene. V was pared by 8 bases and J by 6 bases, with 12 bases between. The CDR3 consists of 12 residues. Germline lookup yields CDR1 SGHTA and CDR2 FQGNSA. CDR3 residues: CASRVVTDTQYF. CDR3 bases: TGTGCCAGCCGCGTAGTCACGGATACGCAGTATTTT. The complete variable domain, with remaining parts taken from reference TRBV7-2 and TRBJ2-3, reads GAGVSQSPSNKVTEKGKDVELRCDPISGHTALYWYRQSLGQGLEFLIYFQGNSAPDKSGLPSDRFSAERTGGSVSTLTIQRTQQEDSAVYLCASRVVTDTQYFGPGTRLTVL.

This clonotype was found many times. The genes are TRBV28 and TRBJ1-3, with D hard to call. Germline V lookup: CDR1 MDHEN, CDR2 SYDVKM. Trimming cost V 3 bases and J 3 bases, with 9 bases left between them. The length of the CDR3 is 14 residues. CDR3 DNA sequence: TGTGCCAGCAGTTTCGTAAGGGTTGGAAACACCATATATTTT. It is translated as CASSFVRVGNTIYF.